The entry below describes one T cell receptor (beta chain). What it binds is unknown. This sample is part of a study of T cells in tuberculosis. Each clinical donor contributed on average roughly 100,000 T cells from unsorted cryopreserved PBMC. The CDR3 is made up of 14 amino acids. The V gene's germline CDR1 is SGHRS and CDR2 YFSETQ. Trimming took 4 bases from V and 7 from J, leaving 15 bases between them. Study-wide findings and caveats: Shorter CDR3-alpha in active tuberculosis partly drove smaller distances. Selection depended on which cryopreserved specimens were available.

TCRdb keeps only in-frame clones here, not all; method: immunoSEQ multiplex PCR. The top ten clones hold roughly a sixth of a sample with 20,000 to 25,000 clones, approximately 94% of them seen once. The TCR originated in a donor aged 10 to 29 with latent tuberculosis or without tuberculosis infection. Some clones in this sample may be carry-over from other donors' samples. The sequencing sample was made of PBMCs. The chain joins TRBV5-1 to TRBJ1-5, with D maybe TRBD1 (5 bases). The CDR3 protein is CASSDDRHSQPQHF. The CDR3 DNA is TGCGCCAGCAGCGATGACAGACATTCACAGCCCCAGCATTTT.